The T cell receptor (beta chain) under discussion was sequenced for a study of OX40 agonist ivuxolimab in advanced cancers. About the study as a whole: Ivuxolimab, which targeted the costimulatory receptor OX40 (CD134), was an agonistic, fully human IgG2 monoclonal antibody. Intravenous ivuxolimab was administered to patients every 2 weeks at six dose levels: 0.01, 0.1, 0.3, 1.5, 3 and 10 mg/kg. Of the approximately 54 patients in dose escalation, about 19 had hepatocellular carcinoma, some 15 had melanoma, 9 had renal cell carcinoma and 9 had head and neck cancer. In the dose-escalation cohort, 75% to 90% of patients were male, and the mean age was 60 years with a range of roughly 20 to 85. Prior anti-PD-1, anti-PD-L1 or anti-CTLA-4 therapy was permitted, and about two fifths of dose-escalation patients had received checkpoint inhibitors. Three dose-escalation patients achieved partial responses, one with hepatocellular carcinoma and two with cutaneous melanoma. The purpose of peripheral TCRbeta sequencing was to test whether ivuxolimab changed TCR sequence diversity and led to clonal T-cell expansion. The paper covers the monotherapy dose-escalation part of the phase I ivuxolimab trial, which included N ≈ 57 patients.

What the work shows at the level of the full study, not this receptor alone: Low levels of normalized T-cell clonal expansion were also seen in some nonresponding patients. In the 0.1-3.0 mg/kg groups, partial responders were among the patients with the lowest normalized peripheral clonal expansion, particularly in CD8+ T cells. After ivuxolimab, more expanded clones were found on average in CD8+ T cells than in CD4+ T cells. The antigen specificity of the peripheral T cells that underwent clonal expansion was not determined. At doses from 0.1 to 3.0 mg/kg, clonal expansion was seen in both CD4+ and CD8+ blood T cells between baseline and week 6.

Genomic DNA was isolated from the sorted cells so that the TCRbeta CDR3 region could be sequenced. The immunoSEQ Assay was used for sequencing of TCRbeta CDR3 regions. Not all clones reach the TCRdb copy of this immuneACCESS table, which keeps in-frame sequences only. Checked studies attribute under half of the gap to unresolved V genes and leave the rest unexplained. Present in this sample are 45,000 to 60,000 clones, 75% to 85% of which were seen just once. The ten most abundant clones make up 3% to 3.5% of the sample. The trial excluded patients who had a history of autoimmune disease or were on systemic immunosuppression. Peripheral blood for TCR sequencing was drawn from every dose cohort at baseline, at cycle 4 day 1 and at cycle 7 day 1. The samples were drawn from a first-in-human, open-label, multicenter phase I dose-escalation trial of ivuxolimab. The trial enrolled adults with locally advanced or metastatic head and neck squamous cell, hepatocellular, melanoma or renal cell carcinoma. Before TCR sequencing, CD4+ and CD8+ T cells were separately sorted from peripheral blood.

The CDR3, cysteine through phenylalanine, is 12 amino acids long. CDR3 DNA is the only sequence kept; it has 36 bases, read in frame from the first base. CDR1 LNHDA and CDR2 SQIVND are derived from the germline V gene (reference sequence). V lost 5 bases and J lost 7 bases; the stretch between them is 9 bases long. In regard to this clone: Its antigen is still unknown. Qualities for individual bases were not recorded, and no much larger clone is one base off.

This sequence was found in an adult with an advanced solid tumor such as melanoma, head and neck, liver or kidney cancer. The chain uses TRBV19 and TRBJ2-1; the D gene remains uncertain. Source: CD4+ or CD8+ T cells sorted from blood, taken in a trial of the OX40 agonist ivuxolimab. The CDR3 protein sequence reads: CASSPRQNEQFF. The DNA sequence is TGTGCCAGTAGTCCTAGGCAGAATGAGCAGTTCTTC.